This record concerns one TCR beta chain sequence. As yet, its antigen is unknown. Both 60 Vbeta primers and 13 Jbeta primers went into the PCR. Per the original methods: Unique TCR beta chains numbered about 79 million in a later analysis, with approximately 10 million shared. The method was immunoSEQ multiplex PCR; TCRdb's version includes in-frame clones alone and lacks a portion of them. V and J calls and clone size are those listed in that table; D and trimming were worked out from the DNA. The top ten clones hold around 2% of a sample with over 150,000 clones, approximately 75% of them seen once. The data were taken from a study of cytomegalovirus exposure and HLA in healthy donors. The study, taken as a whole, reports: Researchers counted 164 TCR beta chains as cytomegalovirus-associated. As a later analysis revealed, the rate of TCR association differed by HLA locus, with DRB1 most and HLA-C fewest. CMV serostatus was the sole immune exposure data available.

The sample was PBMCs. The sequence derives from a man in his forties or fifties in good health and CMV-seropositive.

CDR3 nucleotides: TGTGCCAGCGGGACAGCCTATGGCTACACCTTC. Translation gives CASGTAYGYTF. J is TRBJ1-2 and V is TRBV18, with 7 bases lining up with TRBD1. V was pared by 8 bases and J by 4 bases, with 1 base of the junction left unmatched. The CDR3 spans 11 residues. Looked up from germline, CDR1 is KGHSH and CDR2 is LQKENI.